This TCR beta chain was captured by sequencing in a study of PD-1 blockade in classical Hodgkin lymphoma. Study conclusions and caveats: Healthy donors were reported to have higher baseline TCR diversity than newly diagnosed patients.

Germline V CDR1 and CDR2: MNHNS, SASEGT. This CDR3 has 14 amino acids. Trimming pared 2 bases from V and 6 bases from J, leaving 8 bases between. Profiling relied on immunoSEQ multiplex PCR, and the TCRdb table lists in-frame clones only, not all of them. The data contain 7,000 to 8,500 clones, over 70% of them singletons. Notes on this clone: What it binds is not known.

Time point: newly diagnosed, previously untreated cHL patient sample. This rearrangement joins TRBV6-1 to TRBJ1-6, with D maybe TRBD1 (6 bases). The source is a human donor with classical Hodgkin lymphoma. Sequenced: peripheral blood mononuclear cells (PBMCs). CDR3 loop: CASSETGFNSPLHF. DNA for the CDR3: TGTGCCAGCAGTGAAACAGGGTTTAATTCACCCCTCCACTTT.